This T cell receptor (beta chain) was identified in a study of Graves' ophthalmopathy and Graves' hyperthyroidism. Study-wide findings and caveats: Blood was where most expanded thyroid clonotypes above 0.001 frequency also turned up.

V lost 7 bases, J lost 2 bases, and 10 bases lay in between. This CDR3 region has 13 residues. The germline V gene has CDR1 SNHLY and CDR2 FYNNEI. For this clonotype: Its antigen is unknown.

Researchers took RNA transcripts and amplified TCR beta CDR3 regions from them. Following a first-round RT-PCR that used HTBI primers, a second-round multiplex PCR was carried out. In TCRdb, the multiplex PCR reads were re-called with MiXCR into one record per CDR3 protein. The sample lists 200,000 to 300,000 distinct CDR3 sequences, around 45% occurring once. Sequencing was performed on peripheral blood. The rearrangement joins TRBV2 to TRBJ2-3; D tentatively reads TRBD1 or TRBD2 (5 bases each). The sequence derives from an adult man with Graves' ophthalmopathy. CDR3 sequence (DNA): TGTGCCAGCAAGAGGGGAGCCACAGATACGCAGTATTTT. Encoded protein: CASKRGATDTQYF.